Listed below are T cell receptor beta chains from one sample, sequenced in a study of control samples from healthy donors and cancer patients. Profiling relied on immunoSEQ multiplex PCR, and the TCRdb table lists in-frame clones only, not all of them. The sample has roughly 370,000 clones, about nine tenths seen once. Sample: PBMCs. The receptors derive from a man aged 35 to 55 with head and neck cancer. The CDR3 runs from the conserved cysteine through the conserved F or W.

TRBJ2-7 TRBV7-8 CASSLAASGTREQYF
TRBJ1-5 TRBV30 CAWTGTNSNQPQHF
TRBJ2-1 TRBV27 CASSRPGSGSLYNEQFF
TRBJ1-5 TRBV6-5 CASSVSPAAQPQHF
TRBJ2-1 TRBV7-9 CASSLGQFLNNEQFF
TRBJ2-3 TRBV6-1 CASSESWTVTDTQYF
TRBJ1-1 TRBV30 CAWRGTGLSEAFF
TRBJ2-5 TRBV13 CASSLGTGVRETQYF
TRBJ2-5 TRBV5-6 CASSLASTSQAQYF
TRBJ2-2 TRBV5-1 CASSTGQPNTGELFF
TRBJ1-2 TRBV6-5 CASSAAGGSENGYTF
TRBJ1-2 TRBV18 CASSSNTGGDGYTF
TRBJ2-2 TRBV28 CASNKGLRGGGELFF
TRBJ2-1 TRBV7-3 CASSPHSGTYNEQFF
TRBJ2-3 TRBV6-6 CASSSTSGMETDTQYF
TRBJ2-3 TRBV10-1 CASSARGRADTQYF
TRBJ1-1 TRBV12-3/TRBV12-4 CASSFVPNTEAFF
TRBJ2-2 TRBV9 CASSVDGVGSRTGELFF
TRBJ2-7 TRBV4-2 CASSQVLLAGDEQYF
TRBJ1-5 TRBV7-2 CASSLAWDRGDQPQHF
TRBJ2-1 TRBV7-9 CASSLSPGQVLNEQFF
TRBJ1-1 TRBV3-1/TRBV3-2 CASSQAGQGFVAFF
TRBJ1-2 TRBV11-2 CASSSNRQEDSDYGYTF
TRBJ2-1 TRBV2 CASSSGLYNEQFF
TRBJ1-1 TRBV19 CASGDRLNTEAFF
TRBJ2-5 TRBV28 CATFRTGGEETQYF
TRBJ2-2 TRBV18 CASLREKVGNGELFF
TRBJ1-3 TRBV4-2 CASSQDFPVSGNTIYF
TRBJ1-5 TRBV27 CATADRSKDNQPQHF
TRBJ1-5 TRBV18 CASSSGQGNQPQHF
TRBJ1-1 TRBV6-5 CASSYSGSNTEAFF
TRBJ1-1 TRBV12-3/TRBV12-4 CASSLGGDTEAFF
TRBJ2-2 TRBV9 CATNTGELFF
TRBJ1-4 TRBV7-6 CASSLKGRSPNEKLFF
TRBJ2-4 TRBV13 CANPRGVSKNIQYF
TRBJ2-5 TRBV6-5 CASSYRETQYF
TRBJ1-2 TRBV24-1 CATSDGVWADGYTF
TRBJ2-5 TRBV11-3 CASSRDVQETQYF
TRBJ1-5 TRBV7-9 CASSLGGQPQHF
TRBJ2-2 TRBV5-1 CASSLLGGDTGELFF
TRBJ1-1 TRBV14 CASSQERGREAFF
TRBJ2-7 TRBV7-9 CASSLLGRAEEEQYF
TRBJ1-3 TRBV5-1 CASSLGGPSGNTIYF
TRBJ2-5 TRBV5-4 CASSSFRDSQETQYF
TRBJ2-1 TRBV30 CAWTSDRGPYNEQFF
TRBJ2-3 TRBV10-3 CAISESRGRDTQYF
TRBJ1-1 TRBV19 CASSIDQQAWTEAFF
TRBJ2-5 TRBV5-4 CASSGDEYQETQYF
TRBJ2-5 TRBV25-1 CASSEYGAGDGETQYF
TRBJ1-1 TRBV27 CASKGQTLNTEAFF
TRBJ2-5 TRBV19 CASSIVAGEETQYF
TRBJ2-5 TRBV5-1 CASSILEGLLETQYF
TRBJ2-1 TRBV7-7 CASSFGTSNHNEQFF
TRBJ1-2 TRBV12-3/TRBV12-4 CASSFGFRDGYTF
TRBJ2-7 TRBV18 CASSLGLSYEQYF
TRBJ2-3 TRBV4-1 CASSRPIERGWDTQYF
TRBJ1-1 TRBV7-9 CASSLDSANTEAFF
TRBJ2-7 TRBV11-3 CASSMGGPYEQYF
TRBJ2-7 TRBV15 CATSRDLDFSYEQYF
TRBJ2-3 TRBV18 CASSPERATDTQYF